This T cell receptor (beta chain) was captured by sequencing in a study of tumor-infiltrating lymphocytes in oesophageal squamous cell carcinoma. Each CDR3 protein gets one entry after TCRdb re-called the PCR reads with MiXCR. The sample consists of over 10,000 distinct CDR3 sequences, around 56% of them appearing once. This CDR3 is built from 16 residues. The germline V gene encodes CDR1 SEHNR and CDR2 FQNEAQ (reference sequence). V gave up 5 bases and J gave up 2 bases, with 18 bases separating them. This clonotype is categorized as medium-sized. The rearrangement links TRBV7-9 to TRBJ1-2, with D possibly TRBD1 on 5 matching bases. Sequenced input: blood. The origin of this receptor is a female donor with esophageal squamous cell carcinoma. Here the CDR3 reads CASSLRPGPHNYGYTF. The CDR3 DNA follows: TGTGCCAGCAGCCTCCGCCCGGGACCTCACAACTATGGCTACACCTTC.